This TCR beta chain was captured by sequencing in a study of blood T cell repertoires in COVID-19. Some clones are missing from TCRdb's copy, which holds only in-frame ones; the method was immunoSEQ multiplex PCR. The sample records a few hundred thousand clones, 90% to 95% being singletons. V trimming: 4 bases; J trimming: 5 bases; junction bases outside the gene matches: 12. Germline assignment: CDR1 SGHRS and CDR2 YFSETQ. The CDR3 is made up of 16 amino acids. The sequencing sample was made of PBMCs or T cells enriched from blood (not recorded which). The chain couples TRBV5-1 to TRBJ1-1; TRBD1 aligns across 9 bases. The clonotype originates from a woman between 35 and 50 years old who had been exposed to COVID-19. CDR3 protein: CASSVNPGQGRTEAFF. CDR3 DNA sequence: TGCGCCAGCAGCGTTAATCCGGGACAGGGTCGGACTGAAGCTTTCTTT.